These 21 T cell receptor beta chains originate from one sample sequenced in a study of shared clonotypes between healthy human individuals. Repertoires were generated with immunoSEQ multiplex PCR, while TCRdb's copy carries only in-frame clones and drops some. Of approximately 2,000,000 clones listed, around 93% were seen once; the top ten hold 0.3% to 0.4%. Sequences were obtained from naive CD4+ T cells from PBMCs. Subset of the sample: CD45RA+ positively selected. Receptors originate from a man between 18 and 35 years old in good health. Some clones in this sample may be carry-over from other donors' samples.

The V and J genes are TRBV5-1 and TRBJ2-7; 7 positions agree with TRBD1. Germline V gene sequence: CDR1 SGHRS, CDR2 YFSETQ. Trimming took 2 bases from V and 0 from J; bases not matched to a gene: 2. The CDR3 extends over 14 amino acids. CDR3 bases: TGCGCCAGCAGCTTTGACAGGGCCTCCTACGAGCAGTACTTC. Amino acids: CASSFDRASYEQYF.

This rearrangement joins TRBV18 to TRBJ2-7, with 13 bases fitting TRBD2. The V gene end was trimmed by 6 bases and the J gene end by 3 bases; junction bases not matched to a gene: 5. The CDR3 contains 15 residues. Germline CDR1 and CDR2: KGHSH and LQKENI. As DNA, the CDR3 is TGTGCCAGCTCGCAAGGGACTAGCGGGAACTACGAGCAGTACTTC. Amino acid sequence: CASSQGTSGNYEQYF.

This rearrangement joins TRBV13 to TRBJ1-2; D not resolved. Trimming stripped 2 bases from V and 8 bases from J, with 9 bases between. The germline V gene encodes CDR1 PRHDT and CDR2 FYEKMQ (reference sequence). The CDR3 extends over 12 amino acids. The CDR3: CASSLLSGGYTF. CDR3 nucleotide sequence: TGTGCCAGCAGCTTATTATCTGGGGGCTACACCTTC.

This clone was seen just once. Other DNA sequences within the sample encode an identical CDR3. The genes are TRBV20-1 and TRBJ2-7; unclear D gene. Germline values: CDR1 DFQATT, CDR2 SNEGSKA (reference sequence). Trimming took 3 bases from V and 3 from J, leaving 6 bases between them. The CDR3 contains 11 residues. The CDR3 nucleotides are TGCAGTGCTAGGGGAAGCTACGAGCAGTACTTC. Protein: CSARGSYEQYF.

This chain links TRBV4-3 with TRBJ2-7; D is undetermined. The germline V and J ends were trimmed by 0 bases and 2 bases, with 11 bases remaining between them. CDR3 length equals 15 residues. The germline V gene encodes CDR1 LGHNA and CDR2 YSLEER. CDR3 residues: CASSQDRLETYEQYF. The DNA of the CDR3 is TGCGCCAGCAGCCAAGATAGACTGGAAACCTACGAGCAGTACTTC.

The chain is built from TRBV4-2 and TRBJ2-7; 11 nucleotides line up with TRBD2. This CDR3 region has 16 residues. The germline V gene encodes CDR1 LGHNA and CDR2 YNFKEQ. J was trimmed by 2 bases and V by 0 bases; bases with no gene match: 3. CDR3 coding DNA: TGTGCCAGCAGCCAAGAATTACTAGCGGGAGCCTACGAGCAGTACTTC. Its translation is CASSQELLAGAYEQYF.

On this clone itself: Other DNA sequences in this sample translate to the same CDR3. This chain connects TRBV5-1 to TRBJ2-5, with 11 bases fitting TRBD1. CDR1 SGHRS and CDR2 YFSETQ come from the germline V gene. The junction had 4 bases not matched to a gene; V was cut back by 4 bases and J by 5 bases. The CDR3 runs 14 residues. DNA for the CDR3: TGCGCCAGCAGCGGACAGGGGGCACGGGAGACCCAGTACTTC. Translated: CASSGQGARETQYF.

The chain joins TRBV2 to TRBJ2-5; no clear D. This CDR3 contains 15 residues. Germline V gives CDR1 SNHLY, CDR2 FYNNEI. With 1 base removed from V and 0 bases from J, the gap between germline ends came to 9 bases. The chain's CDR3 is CASSEEGLNQETQYF. Here the CDR3 DNA reads TGTGCCAGCAGTGAAGAAGGGCTGAACCAAGAGACCCAGTACTTC. Combining the CDR3 with reference TRBV2 and TRBJ2-5 gives the whole variable domain EPEVTQTPSHQVTQMGQEVILRCVPISNHLYFYWYRQILGQKVEFLVSFYNNEISEKSEIFDDQFSVERPDGSNFTLKIRSTKLEDSAMYFCASSEEGLNQETQYFGPGTRLLVL.

The V call is TRBV9, the J call TRBJ2-1; D gene uncertain. There are 16 residues in the CDR3. V lost 3 bases and J 2 bases, leaving 15 bases between the germline ends. Germline V gives CDR1 SGDLS, CDR2 YYNGEE. The CDR3 region is CASSAQVGRTYNEQFF. The CDR3 DNA reads TGTGCCAGCAGCGCACAAGTGGGCAGAACCTACAATGAGCAGTTCTTC. Together with reference TRBV9 and TRBJ2-1, the CDR3 gives the full variable domain: DSGVTQTPKHLITATGQRVTLRCSPRSGDLSVYWYQQSLDQGLQFLIQYYNGEERAKGNILERFSAQQFPDLHSELNLSSLELGDSALYFCASSAQVGRTYNEQFFGPGTRLTVL.

The chain links TRBV28 to TRBJ1-5; tentatively, D is TRBD1 (5 bases). This CDR3 has 13 amino acids. Germline V lookup: CDR1 MDHEN, CDR2 SYDVKM. V was pared by 6 bases and J by 5 bases, with 11 bases between. CDR3 DNA: TGTGCCAGCAGGGAGGGGTTTGATCAGCCCCAGCATTTT. Its protein is CASREGFDQPQHF.

The V and J genes are TRBV7-9 and TRBJ1-2, with D hard to call. V was cut by 0 bases and J by 2 bases, with 10 bases left in between. In germline, CDR1 is SEHNR, CDR2 FQNEAQ (reference sequence). CDR3 length: 15 residues. CDR3 in amino acids: CASSLAGGQNYGYTF. DNA for the CDR3: TGTGCCAGCAGCTTAGCCGGCGGGCAAAACTATGGCTACACCTTC. The full variable domain, its missing parts supplied by reference TRBV7-9 and TRBJ1-2, is DTGVSQNPRHKITKRGQNVTFRCDPISEHNRLYWYRQTLGQGPEFLTYFQNEAQLEKSRLLSDRFSAERPKGSFSTLEIQRTEQGDSAMYLCASSLAGGQNYGYTFGSGTRLTVV.

The rearrangement links TRBV18 to TRBJ2-1; D gene ambiguous. This CDR3 comprises 12 residues. The V end lost 1 base, the J end lost 10 bases, and 8 bases lay between the germline ends. Germline-derived CDR1 and CDR2 are KGHSH and LQKENI. CDR3 nucleotides: TGTGCCAGCTCACCACGAGAGACCGAGCAGTTCTTC. It specifies CASSPRETEQFF.

The CDR3 loop reads CASSQKGPDEQFF. CDR3 DNA sequence: TGCGCCAGCAGCCAGAAAGGGCCGGATGAGCAGTTCTTC. This chain links TRBV4-3 with TRBJ2-1, with unresolved D. V gave up 3 bases and J gave up 8 bases, with 11 bases separating them. The CDR3 has 13 residues. In germline, CDR1 is LGHNA, CDR2 YSLEER.

The chain combines TRBV7-6 with TRBJ2-7; 10 bases map to TRBD1. With V trimmed by 5 bases and J by 5 bases, 15 bases remained unmatched. CDR1 is SGHVS, CDR2 FNYEAQ, per germline. This CDR3 has 17 residues. The DNA for the CDR3 is TGTGCCAGCAGCGGTGCTGTGGGGACAGGGGAGGGGAACGAGCAGTACTTC. Its translation is CASSGAVGTGEGNEQYF.

The CDR3 bases are TGTGCCAGCTCACCAACCTGGACTAGCGGAAGCACAGATACGCAGTATTTT. It yields the protein CASSPTWTSGSTDTQYF. V usage is TRBV18 and J usage is TRBJ2-3; 10 bases fit TRBD2. Per germline, CDR1 KGHSH and CDR2 LQKENI. This CDR3 is built from 17 residues. V trimming: 2 bases; J trimming: 0 bases; junction bases outside the gene matches: 5.

This chain joins TRBV10-3 and TRBJ2-7; D not resolved. V was trimmed by 3 bases and J by 4 bases, leaving 13 bases between them. Per the germline V gene, CDR1 is ENHRY and CDR2 is SYGVKD. CDR3 length: 14 amino acids. CDR3 region: CAISDSSGSYEQYF. Written as DNA, the CDR3 is TGTGCCATCAGTGATAGTTCGGGTTCGTACGAGCAGTACTTC.

This chain joins TRBV5-6 and TRBJ2-3; the D is unclear. The germline CDR1 and CDR2 sequences are SGHDT and YYEEEE. The V end was cut by 3 bases, the J end by 2 bases, with 10 bases between. CDR3 length equals 14 residues. This CDR3 is CASSSLGPTDTQYF. CDR3 nucleotides: TGTGCCAGCAGCTCCCTTGGACCCACAGATACGCAGTATTTT. Drawing the rest from reference TRBV5-6 and TRBJ2-3, the complete variable domain is DAGVTQSPTHLIKTRGQQVTLRCSPKSGHDTVSWYQQALGQGPQFIFQYYEEEERQRGNFPDRFSGHQFPNYSSELNVNALLLGDSALYLCASSSLGPTDTQYFGPGTRLTVL.

The rearrangement links TRBV7-8 to TRBJ1-2; the D is unclear. The CDR3 extends over 14 amino acids. Trimming left V 5 bases short and J 6 bases short, with 16 bases between. In germline, CDR1 is SGHVS, CDR2 FQNEAQ. The CDR3 is CASSPRAWADGYTF. CDR3 nucleotides: TGTGCCAGCAGCCCCCGCGCCTGGGCGGATGGCTACACCTTC.

This chain uses TRBV21-1 with TRBJ2-7; whether TRBD2, the table's D call, matches the DNA was not checked. TRBV21-1 is assigned pseudogene status. This CDR3 comprises 12 residues. This chain's CDR3 is CASKGLAHEQYF. The CDR3 DNA reads as TGTGCCAGCAAGGGACTTGCGCACGAGCAGTACTTC.

This chain links TRBV7-9 with TRBJ1-1; TRBD1 might be the D (5 bases). The germline V and J ends were trimmed by 3 bases and 5 bases, with 13 bases remaining between them. The CDR3 is 14 amino acids. The V gene's germline CDR1 is SEHNR and CDR2 FQNEAQ (reference sequence). DNA of the CDR3: TGTGCCAGCAGCTTTCAGCAGGGCGAAACTGAAGCTTTCTTT. Protein sequence: CASSFQQGETEAFF.

This clone was detected only a few times. The rearrangement links TRBV29-1 to TRBJ1-2; no definite D call. Germline V lookup: CDR1 SQVTM, CDR2 ANQGSEA. V shed 2 bases and J shed 8 bases, with 9 bases lying between them. The CDR3 is 11 residues long. The CDR3 loop is CSVERVSGYTF. The CDR3 nucleotides read TGCAGCGTTGAAAGGGTATCGGGCTACACCTTC.